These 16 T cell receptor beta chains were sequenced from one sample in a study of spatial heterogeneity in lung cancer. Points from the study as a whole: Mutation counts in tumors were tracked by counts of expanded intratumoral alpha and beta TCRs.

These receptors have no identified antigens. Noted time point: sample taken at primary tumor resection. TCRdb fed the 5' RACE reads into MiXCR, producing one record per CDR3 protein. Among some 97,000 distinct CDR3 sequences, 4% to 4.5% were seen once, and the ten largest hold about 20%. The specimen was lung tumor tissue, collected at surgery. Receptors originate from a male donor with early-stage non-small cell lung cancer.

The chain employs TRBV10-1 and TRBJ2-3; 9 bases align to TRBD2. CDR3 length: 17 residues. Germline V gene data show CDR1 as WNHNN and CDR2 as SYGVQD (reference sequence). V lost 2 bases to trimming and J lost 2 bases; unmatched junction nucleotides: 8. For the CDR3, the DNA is TGCGCCAGCAGTGAGACTAGTGTAGCGGGGGTCACAGATACGCAGTATTTT. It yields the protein CASSETSVAGVTDTQYF.

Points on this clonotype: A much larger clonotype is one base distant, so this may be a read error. The chain's CDR3 is CSAYGPSTDTKYF. The CDR3 DNA reads as TGCAGTGCATACGGCCCTAGCACAGATACGAAGTATTTT. This chain joins TRBV20-1 and TRBJ2-3, with TRBD2 as a possible D gene (5 bases). From germline, CDR1 is DFQATT and CDR2 SNEGSKA (reference sequence). The CDR3 consists of 13 residues.

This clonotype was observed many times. The chain's CDR3 is CASSLRVANSPLHF. The CDR3 nucleotides read TGTGCCAGCAGTTTAAGGGTTGCGAATTCACCCCTCCACTTT. The V call is TRBV12-3 or TRBV12-4, the J call TRBJ1-6, with D uncertain. The CDR3 is made up of 14 amino acids. Trimming stripped 2 bases from V and 7 bases from J, with 9 bases between.

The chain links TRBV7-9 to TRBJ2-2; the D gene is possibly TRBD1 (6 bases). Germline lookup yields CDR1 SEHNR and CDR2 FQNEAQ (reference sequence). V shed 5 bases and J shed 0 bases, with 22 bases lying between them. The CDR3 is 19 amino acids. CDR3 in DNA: TGTGCCAGCAGCACCCAAGGCAACTCCGGGACACCGAACACCGGGGAGCTGTTTTTT. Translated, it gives CASSTQGNSGTPNTGELFF.

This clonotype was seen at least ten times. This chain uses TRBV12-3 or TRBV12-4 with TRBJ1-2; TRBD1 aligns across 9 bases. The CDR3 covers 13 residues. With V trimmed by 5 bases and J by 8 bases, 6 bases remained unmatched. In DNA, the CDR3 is TGTGCCAGCAGTCCAGGGACAGGGATCGGCTACACCTTC. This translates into CASSPGTGIGYTF.

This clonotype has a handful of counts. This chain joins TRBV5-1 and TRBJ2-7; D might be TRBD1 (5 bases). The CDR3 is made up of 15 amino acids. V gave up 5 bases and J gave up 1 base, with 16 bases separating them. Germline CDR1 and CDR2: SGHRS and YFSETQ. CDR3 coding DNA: TGCGCCAGCAGGCCCGACAGCCGAATTTCCTACGAGCAGTACTTC. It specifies CASRPDSRISYEQYF.

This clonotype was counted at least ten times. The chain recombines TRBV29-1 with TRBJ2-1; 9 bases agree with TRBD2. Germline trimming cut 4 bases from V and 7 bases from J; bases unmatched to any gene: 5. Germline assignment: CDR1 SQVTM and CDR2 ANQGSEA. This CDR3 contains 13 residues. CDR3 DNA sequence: TGCAGCGTTGGATGGCGGGAGGGGAATGAGCAGTTCTTC. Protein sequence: CSVGWREGNEQFF.

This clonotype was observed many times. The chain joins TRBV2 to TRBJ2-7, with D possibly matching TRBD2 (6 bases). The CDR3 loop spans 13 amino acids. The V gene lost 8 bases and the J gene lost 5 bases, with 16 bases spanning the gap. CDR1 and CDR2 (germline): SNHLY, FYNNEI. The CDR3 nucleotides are TGTGCCAGCTCGGGGGTGATAAGAGACGAGCAGTACTTC. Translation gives CASSGVIRDEQYF.

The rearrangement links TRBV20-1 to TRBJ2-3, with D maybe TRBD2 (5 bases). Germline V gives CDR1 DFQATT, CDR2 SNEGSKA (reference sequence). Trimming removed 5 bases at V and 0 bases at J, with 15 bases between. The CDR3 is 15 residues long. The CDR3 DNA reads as TGCAGTGCTGCTGTGGGAGCGGTGAGCACAGATACGCAGTATTTT. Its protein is CSAAVGAVSTDTQYF.

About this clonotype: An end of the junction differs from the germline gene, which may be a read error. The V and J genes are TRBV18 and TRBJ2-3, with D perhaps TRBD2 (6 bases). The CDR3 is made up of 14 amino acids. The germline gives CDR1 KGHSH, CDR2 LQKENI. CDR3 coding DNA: TGTGCCAGTTCACCGCGGGGTGACGCAGATACGCAGTATTTT. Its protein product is CASSPRGDADTQYF.

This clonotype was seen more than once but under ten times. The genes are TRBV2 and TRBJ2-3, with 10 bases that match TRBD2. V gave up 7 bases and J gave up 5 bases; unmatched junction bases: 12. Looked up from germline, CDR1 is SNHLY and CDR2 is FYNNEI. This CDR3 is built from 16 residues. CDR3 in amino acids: CASTPRLAGGLDTQYF. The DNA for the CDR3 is TGTGCCAGCACCCCGAGGTTAGCGGGAGGTCTAGATACGCAGTATTTT.

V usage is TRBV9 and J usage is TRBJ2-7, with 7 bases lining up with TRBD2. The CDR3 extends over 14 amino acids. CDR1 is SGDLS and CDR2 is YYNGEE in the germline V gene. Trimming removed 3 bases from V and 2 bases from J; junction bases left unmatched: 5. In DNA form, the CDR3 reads TGTGCCAGCAGCGCGAGCGGGATTCCCTACGAGCAGTACTTC. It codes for CASSASGIPYEQYF.

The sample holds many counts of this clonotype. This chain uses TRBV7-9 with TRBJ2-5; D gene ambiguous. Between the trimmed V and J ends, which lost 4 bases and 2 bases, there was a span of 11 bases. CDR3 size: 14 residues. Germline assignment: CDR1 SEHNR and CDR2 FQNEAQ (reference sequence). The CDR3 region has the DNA TGTGCCAGCAGCTACAGTGGGCATCAAGAGACCCAGTACTTC. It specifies CASSYSGHQETQYF.

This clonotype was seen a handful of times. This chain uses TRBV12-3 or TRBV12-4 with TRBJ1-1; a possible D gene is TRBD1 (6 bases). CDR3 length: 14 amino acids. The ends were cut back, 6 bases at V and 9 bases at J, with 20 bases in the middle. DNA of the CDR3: TGTGCCAGCAGCATTTTGGGACGGACAGCTCAAGCTTTCTTT. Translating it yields CASSILGRTAQAFF.

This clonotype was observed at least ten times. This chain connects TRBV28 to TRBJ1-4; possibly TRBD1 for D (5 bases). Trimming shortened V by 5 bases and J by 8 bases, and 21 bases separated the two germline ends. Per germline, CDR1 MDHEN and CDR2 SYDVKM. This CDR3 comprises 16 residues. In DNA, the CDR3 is TGTGCCAGCAGTGGGCAGACAGCCAACAAGCAGGAAAAACTGTTTTTT. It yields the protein CASSGQTANKQEKLFF.

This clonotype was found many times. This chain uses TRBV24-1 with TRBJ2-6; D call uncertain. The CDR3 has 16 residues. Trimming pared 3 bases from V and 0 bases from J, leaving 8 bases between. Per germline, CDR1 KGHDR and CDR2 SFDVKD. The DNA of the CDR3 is TGTGCCACCAGTGATATAAGGGACTCTGGGGCCAACGTCCTGACTTTC. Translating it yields CATSDIRDSGANVLTF.